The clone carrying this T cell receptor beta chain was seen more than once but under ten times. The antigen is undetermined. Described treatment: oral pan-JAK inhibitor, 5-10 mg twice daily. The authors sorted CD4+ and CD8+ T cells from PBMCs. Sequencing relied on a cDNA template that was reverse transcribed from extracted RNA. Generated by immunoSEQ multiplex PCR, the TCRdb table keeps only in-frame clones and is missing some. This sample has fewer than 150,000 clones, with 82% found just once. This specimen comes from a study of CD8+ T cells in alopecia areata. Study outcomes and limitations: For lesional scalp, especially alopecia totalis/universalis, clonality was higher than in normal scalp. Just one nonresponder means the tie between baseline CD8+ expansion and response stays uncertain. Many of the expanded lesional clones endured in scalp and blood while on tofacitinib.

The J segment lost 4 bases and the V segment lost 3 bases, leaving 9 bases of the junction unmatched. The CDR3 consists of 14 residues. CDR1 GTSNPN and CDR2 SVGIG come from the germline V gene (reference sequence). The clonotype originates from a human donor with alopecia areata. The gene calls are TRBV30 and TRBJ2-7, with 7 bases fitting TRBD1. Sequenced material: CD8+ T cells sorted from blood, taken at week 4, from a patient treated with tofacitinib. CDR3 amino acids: CAWREPGTDYEQYF. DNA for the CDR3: TGTGCCTGGAGAGAACCCGGGACAGATTACGAGCAGTACTTC.